A selection of T cell receptor beta chains follows, all from one sample in a study of T cells after yellow fever vaccination. From the 5' RACE reads, TCRdb called clonotypes with MiXCR, one entry per CDR3 protein. The sample contains about 12,000 distinct CDR3 sequences, 5.8% of which appear only once. The sequences come from PBMCs, either bulk or a sorted T-cell subset (CD4+, CD8+, memory, or dextramer-sorted; not recorded which), collected on the day of the yellow fever booster vaccination. These receptors were collected from a man aged 30-40 years who received the YFV17D yellow fever vaccine. CDR3s include the opening cysteine and the closing phenylalanine or tryptophan. The D gene is left open where the match is weak. Rows may omit the clone size; those that give it use once, few, many or a size class.

TRBV20-1	NA	TRBJ2-7	many	TGCAGTGCTGGAGAGGGATACTACGAGCAGTACTTC	CSAGEGYYEQYF
TRBV12-3/TRBV12-4	TRBD2	TRBJ2-3	medium-sized	TGTGCCAGCAGCCACGGGACTAGCGGGAGTAACACAGATACGCAGTATTTT	CASSHGTSGSNTDTQYF
TRBV20-1	TRBD1	TRBJ2-5	many	TGCAGTGCTGAAGACAGGGGGGAGACCCAGTACTTC	CSAEDRGETQYF
TRBV28	TRBD2	TRBJ2-5	medium-sized	TGTGCCAGCCGGCTAGCGGACCAAGAGACCCAGTACTTC	CASRLADQETQYF
TRBV19	TRBD1	TRBJ2-1	many	TGTGCCACCCGGGAACGACAGGGCGGCCAGTTCTTC	CATRERQGGQFF
TRBV20-1	TRBD1	TRBJ1-1	medium-sized	TGCAGTGCTGCGACAGGGGTTGACACTGAAGCTTTCTTT	CSAATGVDTEAFF
TRBV5-1	NA	TRBJ2-4	medium-sized	TGCGCCAGCAGCTTGGGACCCCAGGGGACAAAAAACATTCAGTACTTC	CASSLGPQGTKNIQYF
TRBV29-1	TRBD1	TRBJ1-5	medium-sized	TGCAGCGCACAGGGGGCTGATCAGCCCCAGCATTTT	CSAQGADQPQHF
TRBV4-3	TRBD1	TRBJ2-1	many	TGCGCCAGCAGCCAAGGCTACAGGGGATTTTACAATGAGCAGTTCTTC	CASSQGYRGFYNEQFF
TRBV20-1	NA	TRBJ1-3	medium-sized	TGCAGTGCTTCAGGGCGCTCCGTTGGAAACACCATATATTTT	CSASGRSVGNTIYF
TRBV6-2/TRBV6-3	NA	TRBJ2-1	medium-sized	TGTGCCAGCAGTTACGTGAACAATGAGCAGTTCTTC	CASSYVNNEQFF
TRBV15	NA	TRBJ2-5	many	TGTGCCACCAGCAGGGCTAACCAAGAGACCCAGTACTTC	CATSRANQETQYF
TRBV11-2	NA	TRBJ1-1	many	TGTGCCAGCAGTCCGCGTGGGGCAGATATGAACACTGAAGCTTTCTTT	CASSPRGADMNTEAFF
TRBV5-4	NA	TRBJ1-3	many	TGTGCCAGCAGCCGAGAGAGGGGGGACTCTGGAAACACCATATATTTT	CASSRERGDSGNTIYF
TRBV7-2	NA	TRBJ1-1	few	TGTGCCAGCAGCTTAGGGGGGTCCAGGGCTGAAGCTTTCTTT	CASSLGGSRAEAFF
TRBV4-2	TRBD2	TRBJ2-2	many	TGTGCCAGCAGCCTCGGGGCGGGAGAGGGCACCGGGGAGCTGTTTTTT	CASSLGAGEGTGELFF
TRBV6-5	NA	TRBJ2-1	many	TGTGCCAGCGGGACTCTATCTGGGGCTTACAATGAGCAGTTCTTC	CASGTLSGAYNEQFF
TRBV6-2/TRBV6-3	NA	TRBJ1-5	NA	TGTGCCAGCAGTTACCTAGGAGTGGATCAGCCCCAGCATTTT	CASSYLGVDQPQHF
TRBV29-1	TRBD1	TRBJ1-4	many	TGCAGCGTTGAAACCGGACAGGGGAGTGAAAAACTGTTTTTT	CSVETGQGSEKLFF
TRBV5-1	NA	TRBJ1-6	many	TGCGCCAGCAGCTCTCAAACCCAACAGGGAGCACCCCTCCACTTT	CASSSQTQQGAPLHF
TRBV23-1	NA	TRBJ2-5	many	TGCGCCAGCAACCTCCTTCCCCGGCCTTTAAGGAGACTTGAAGAGACCCAGTACTTC	CASNLLPRPLRRLEETQYF
TRBV4-2	TRBD1	TRBJ1-1	medium-sized	TGTGCCAGCAGCCAGATGGACAGGGGGGGGACTGAAGCTTTCTTT	CASSQMDRGGTEAFF
TRBV24-1	TRBD2	TRBJ2-2	many	TGTGCCACCAGTGATTTGCATGGTGTGAGGAGGACTAGCAGGAGAGGTGGTTTTTCCGGGGAGCTGTTTTTT	CATSDLHGVRRTSRRGGFSGELFF
TRBV5-1	TRBD1	TRBJ2-7	many	TGCGCCAGCAGCTTGGCTTCCGGGACAGAATACTACGAGCAGTACTTC	CASSLASGTEYYEQYF
TRBV28	NA	TRBJ2-4	medium-sized	TGTGCCAGCGGCCCCCCGGACGGGCTAATTCAGTACTTC	CASGPPDGLIQYF
TRBV28	TRBD1	TRBJ2-7	many	TGTGCCAGCAGTTTAAGTGGGACAGGGGGCTGGAGCTCCTACGAGCAGTACTTC	CASSLSGTGGWSSYEQYF
TRBV12-3/TRBV12-4	NA	TRBJ2-5	medium-sized	TGTGCCAGCAGTGCCCACACGGTAGAGACCCAGTACTTC	CASSAHTVETQYF
TRBV29-1	TRBD2	TRBJ2-7	many	TGCAGCGTTGGAGGGGGGACTAGCGGGTACGAGCAGTACTTC	CSVGGGTSGYEQYF
TRBV5-1	TRBD1	TRBJ2-1	medium-sized	TGCGCCAGCAGCTTGGTTGGACAGGCGGTGAATGAGCAGTTCTTC	CASSLVGQAVNEQFF
TRBV29-1	NA	TRBJ2-6	medium-sized	TGCAGCGTTGCCGCAGGGGCCGGGGCCAACGTCCTGACTTTC	CSVAAGAGANVLTF
TRBV6-6	NA	TRBJ2-3	many	TGTGCCAGTTCACTATCCGGACGTTGGGGTGTGGCAGATACGCAGTATTTT	CASSLSGRWGVADTQYF
TRBV3-1	TRBD1	TRBJ2-5	many	TGTGCCAGCAGCCAAGAAATCGTGACAGGGGGGAAAGAGACCCAGTACTTC	CASSQEIVTGGKETQYF
TRBV12-3/TRBV12-4	TRBD2	TRBJ2-3	NA	TGTGCCATCTGCCACGGGACTAGCGGGAGTAACACAGATACGCAGTATTTT	CAICHGTSGSNTDTQYF
TRBV30	TRBD2	TRBJ2-7	many	TGTGCCCGGACAAGTGGACTAGCGAGCCATGGAGGCGAGCAGTACTTC	CARTSGLASHGGEQYF
TRBV10-3	TRBD2	TRBJ2-3	medium-sized	TGTGCCATCAGACCCGGGACTAGCGGGACCCGAGATACGCAGTATTTT	CAIRPGTSGTRDTQYF
TRBV14	TRBD1	TRBJ1-1	many	TGTGCCAGCAGCCAAGAACAGGGGGCTTTCTTT	CASSQEQGAFF
TRBV3-1	NA	TRBJ2-7	many	TGTGCCAGCAGCGGGGTCTCACAGGCCAAGCAGTACTTC	CASSGVSQAKQYF
TRBV24-1	NA	TRBJ2-1	many	TGTGCCACCAGTGATCGGGGACCTCGAAATCTCAATGAGCAGTTCTTC	CATSDRGPRNLNEQFF
TRBV5-1	TRBD1	TRBJ1-2	many	TGCGCCAGCAGCAACGGCGACAGGGGGCAGAACTATGGCTACACCTTC	CASSNGDRGQNYGYTF
TRBV19	NA	TRBJ1-1	many	TGTGCCAGTAGTCTAACAGGCCCGGGGGGTGAAGCTTTCTTT	CASSLTGPGGEAFF
TRBV20-1	NA	TRBJ1-1	many	TGCAGTGCTCGCAACGGCGGGGGGAACACTGAAGCTTTCTTT	CSARNGGGNTEAFF
TRBV28	TRBD2	TRBJ2-4	many	TGTGCCAGCAGTTTCTTGATCGGCGGGAGTGGCAAAAACATTCAGTACTTC	CASSFLIGGSGKNIQYF
TRBV18	TRBD1	TRBJ2-7	medium-sized	TGTGCCAGCTCACCGGACAGGGCCAACGAGCAGTACTTC	CASSPDRANEQYF
TRBV20-1	NA	TRBJ2-1	many	TGCAGTGCTAGGGGCAGCCCCAATGAGCAGTTCTTC	CSARGSPNEQFF
TRBV11-2	NA	TRBJ1-1	medium-sized	TGTGCCAGCAGCTTAGCTCAGCGAGAAGCTTTCTTT	CASSLAQREAFF
TRBV2	NA	TRBJ2-3	many	TGTGCCAGCAGCCCAGACTACACAGATACGCAGTATTTT	CASSPDYTDTQYF
TRBV5-1	TRBD1	TRBJ2-7	many	TGCGCCAGCAGCTTGGATGGGACAGGGGGCTACGAGCAGTACTTC	CASSLDGTGGYEQYF
TRBV12-3/TRBV12-4	NA	TRBJ1-1	medium-sized	TGTGCCAGCAGTTTCCCAGGGACCGGTGAAGCTTTCTTT	CASSFPGTGEAFF
TRBV14	TRBD2	TRBJ2-1	many	TGTGCCAGCAGCCGAGAGACTAGCGTTCCTCAGTTCTTC	CASSRETSVPQFF
TRBV4-3	NA	TRBJ1-4	medium-sized	TGCGCCAGCAGCCAGTTCCAGGTCGTTGGACATGAAAAACTGTTTTTT	CASSQFQVVGHEKLFF
TRBV5-6	NA	TRBJ2-2	many	TGTGCCAGCAGCTTGTGGGCGGGACAATTTAGGGAGCTGTTTTTT	CASSLWAGQFRELFF
TRBV28	NA	TRBJ2-5	few	TGTGCCAGCAGTCCCCTGGACGCCCATGAGACCCACTACTTC	CASSPLDAHETHYF
TRBV7-2	TRBD1	TRBJ2-3	few	TGTGCCAGCAGCTTAGGGGGACAGGGGATCACAGATACGCAGTATTTT	CASSLGGQGITDTQYF
TRBV28	TRBD1	TRBJ2-3	NA	TGTGCCAGCAGTTTAGCAGGGGGAGGCACAGATACGCAGTATTTT	CASSLAGGGTDTQYF
TRBV5-1	NA	TRBJ2-7	medium-sized	TGCGCCAGCAGCTGGGACACCTCCTACGAGCAGTACTTC	CASSWDTSYEQYF